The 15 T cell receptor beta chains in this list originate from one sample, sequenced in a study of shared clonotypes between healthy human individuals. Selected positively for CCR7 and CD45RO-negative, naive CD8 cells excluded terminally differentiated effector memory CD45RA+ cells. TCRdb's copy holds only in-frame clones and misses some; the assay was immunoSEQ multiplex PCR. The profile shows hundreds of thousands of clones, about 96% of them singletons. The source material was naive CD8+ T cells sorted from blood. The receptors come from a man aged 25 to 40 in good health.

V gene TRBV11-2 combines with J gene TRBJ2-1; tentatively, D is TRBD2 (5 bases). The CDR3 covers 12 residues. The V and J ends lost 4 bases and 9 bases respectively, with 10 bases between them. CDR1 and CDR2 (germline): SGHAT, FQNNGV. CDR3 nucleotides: TGTGCCAGCAGCTCACTAGAGGGTGAGCAGTTCTTC. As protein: CASSSLEGEQFF.

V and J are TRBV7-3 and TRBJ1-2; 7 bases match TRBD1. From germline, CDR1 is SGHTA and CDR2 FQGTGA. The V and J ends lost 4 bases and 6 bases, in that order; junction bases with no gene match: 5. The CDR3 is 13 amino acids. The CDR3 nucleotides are TGTGCCAGCAGCTCTTCAGGGGGGGATGGCTACACCTTC. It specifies CASSSSGGDGYTF.

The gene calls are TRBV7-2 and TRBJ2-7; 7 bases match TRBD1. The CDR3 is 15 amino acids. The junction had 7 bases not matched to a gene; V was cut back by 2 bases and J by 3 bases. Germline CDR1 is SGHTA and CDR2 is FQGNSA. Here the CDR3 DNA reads TGTGCCAGCAGCTTATCGCCGGGACAGAACTACGAGCAGTACTTC. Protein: CASSLSPGQNYEQYF.

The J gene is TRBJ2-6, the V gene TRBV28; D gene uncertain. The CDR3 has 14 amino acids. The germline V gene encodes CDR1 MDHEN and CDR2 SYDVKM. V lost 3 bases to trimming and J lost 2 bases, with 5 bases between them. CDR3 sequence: CASSLVAGANVLTF. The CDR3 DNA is TGTGCCAGCAGTTTGGTGGCTGGGGCCAACGTCCTGACTTTC. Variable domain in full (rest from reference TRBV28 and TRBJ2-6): DVKVTQSSRYLVKRTGEKVFLECVQDMDHENMFWYRQDPGLGLRLIYFSYDVKMKEKGDIPEGYSVSREKKERFSLILESASTNQTSMYLCASSLVAGANVLTFGAGSRLTVL.

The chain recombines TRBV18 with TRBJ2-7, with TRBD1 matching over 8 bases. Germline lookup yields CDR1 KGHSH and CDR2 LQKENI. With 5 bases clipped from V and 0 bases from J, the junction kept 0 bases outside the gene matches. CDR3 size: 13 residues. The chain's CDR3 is CASSGQGSYEQYF. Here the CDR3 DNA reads TGTGCCAGCTCAGGACAGGGCTCCTACGAGCAGTACTTC.

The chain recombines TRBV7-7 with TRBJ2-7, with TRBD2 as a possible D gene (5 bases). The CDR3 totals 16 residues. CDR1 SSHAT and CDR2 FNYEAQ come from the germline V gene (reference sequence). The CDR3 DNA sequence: TGTGTTCTAAGGAAGGTCCGGGGTTCGAGCTCCTACGAGCAGTACTTC. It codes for CVLRKVRGSSSYEQYF.

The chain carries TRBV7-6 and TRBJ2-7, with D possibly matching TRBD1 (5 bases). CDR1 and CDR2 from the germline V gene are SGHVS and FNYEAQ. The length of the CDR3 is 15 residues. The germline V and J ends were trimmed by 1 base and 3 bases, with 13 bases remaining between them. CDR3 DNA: TGTGCCAGCAGCTTAGGTGCAGGGTACCTCTACGAGCAGTACTTC. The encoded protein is CASSLGAGYLYEQYF.

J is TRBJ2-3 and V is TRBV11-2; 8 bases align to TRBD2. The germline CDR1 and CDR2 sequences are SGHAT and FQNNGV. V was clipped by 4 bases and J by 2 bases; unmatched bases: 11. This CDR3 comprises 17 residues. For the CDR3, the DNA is TGTGCCAGCAGCTGGAGTGGAGTAGCGGGGTACACAGATACGCAGTATTTT. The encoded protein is CASSWSGVAGYTDTQYF.

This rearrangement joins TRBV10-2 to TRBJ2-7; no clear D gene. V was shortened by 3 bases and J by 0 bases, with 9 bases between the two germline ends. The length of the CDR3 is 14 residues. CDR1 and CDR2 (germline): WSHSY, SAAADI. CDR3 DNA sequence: TGCGCCAGCAGTGATAGGACGGACTCCTACGAGCAGTACTTC. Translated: CASSDRTDSYEQYF.

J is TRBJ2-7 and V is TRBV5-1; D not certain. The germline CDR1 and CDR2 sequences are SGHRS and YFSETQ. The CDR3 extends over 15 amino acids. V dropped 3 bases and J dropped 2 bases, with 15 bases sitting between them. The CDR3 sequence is CASSSTSFPPYEQYF. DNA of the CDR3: TGCGCCAGCAGCTCTACCAGCTTTCCACCCTACGAGCAGTACTTC.

CDR3 in DNA: TGTGCCAGCAGCGCGGGACAGGTAGCAACTAATGAAAAACTGTTTTTT. As protein: CASSAGQVATNEKLFF. The chain uses TRBV9 and TRBJ1-4; 8 bases are shared with TRBD1. V gave up 3 bases and J gave up 0 bases; unmatched junction bases: 4. The CDR3 has 16 residues. Germline CDR1 is SGDLS and CDR2 is YYNGEE. Full variable domain (remainder filled in from reference TRBV9 and TRBJ1-4): DSGVTQTPKHLITATGQRVTLRCSPRSGDLSVYWYQQSLDQGLQFLIQYYNGEERAKGNILERFSAQQFPDLHSELNLSSLELGDSALYFCASSAGQVATNEKLFFGSGTQLSVL.

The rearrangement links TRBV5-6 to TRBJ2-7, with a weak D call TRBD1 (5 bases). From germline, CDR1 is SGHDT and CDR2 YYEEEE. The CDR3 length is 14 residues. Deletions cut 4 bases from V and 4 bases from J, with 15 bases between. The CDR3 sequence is CASSLSGRPYEQYF. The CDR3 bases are TGTGCCAGCAGCCTCTCAGGGCGTCCGTACGAGCAGTACTTC.

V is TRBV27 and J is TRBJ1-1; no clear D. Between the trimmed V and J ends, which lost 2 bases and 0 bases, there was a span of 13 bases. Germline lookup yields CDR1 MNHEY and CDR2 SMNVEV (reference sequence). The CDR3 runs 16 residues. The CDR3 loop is CASSLHGVEMNTEAFF. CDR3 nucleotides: TGTGCCAGCAGTTTACACGGGGTTGAAATGAACACTGAAGCTTTCTTT.

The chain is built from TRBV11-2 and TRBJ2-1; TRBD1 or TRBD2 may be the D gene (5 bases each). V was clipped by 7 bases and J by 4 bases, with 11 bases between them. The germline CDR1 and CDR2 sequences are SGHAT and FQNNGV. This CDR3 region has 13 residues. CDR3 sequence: CASTWDGYNEQFF. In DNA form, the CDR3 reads TGTGCCAGCACCTGGGACGGATACAATGAGCAGTTCTTC.

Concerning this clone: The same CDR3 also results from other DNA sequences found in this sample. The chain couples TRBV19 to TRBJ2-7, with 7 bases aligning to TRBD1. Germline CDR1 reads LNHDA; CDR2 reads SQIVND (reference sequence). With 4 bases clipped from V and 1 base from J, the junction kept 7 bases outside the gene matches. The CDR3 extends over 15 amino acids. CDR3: CASSTLPGGSYEQYF. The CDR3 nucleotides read TGTGCCAGTAGTACCTTACCAGGGGGATCCTACGAGCAGTACTTC.